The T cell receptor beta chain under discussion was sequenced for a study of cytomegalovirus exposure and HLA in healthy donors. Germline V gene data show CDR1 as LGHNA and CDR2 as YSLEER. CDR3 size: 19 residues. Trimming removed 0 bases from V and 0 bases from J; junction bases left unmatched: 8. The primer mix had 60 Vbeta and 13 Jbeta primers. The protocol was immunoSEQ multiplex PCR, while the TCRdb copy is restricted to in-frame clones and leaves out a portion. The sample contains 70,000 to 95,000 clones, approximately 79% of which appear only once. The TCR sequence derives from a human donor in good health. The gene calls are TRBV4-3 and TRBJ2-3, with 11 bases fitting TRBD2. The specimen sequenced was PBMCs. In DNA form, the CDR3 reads TGCGCCAGCAGCCAAGATGGGATAGCGGGGGGGGAAAGCACAGATACGCAGTATTTT. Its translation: CASSQDGIAGGESTDTQYF.